Listed here are 32 T cell receptor beta chains from one sample, sequenced in a study of cytomegalovirus exposure and HLA in healthy donors. It was with 60 Vbeta and 13 Jbeta primers that the PCR ran. Measured with immunoSEQ multiplex PCR; TCRdb has only the in-frame clones, and not every one. The sample records some 180,000 clones, roughly 88% being singletons. The sequencing input was PBMCs. All receptors derive from a girl aged 2-10 years in good health and CMV-seropositive.

The chain employs TRBV28 and TRBJ1-2; D is possibly TRBD1 (5 bases). The length of the CDR3 is 12 residues. V dropped 5 bases and J dropped 8 bases, with 12 bases sitting between them. The germline V gene has CDR1 MDHEN and CDR2 SYDVKM. The DNA for the CDR3 is TGTGCCAGCAGTCCGGGGGTAAGAGGCTACACCTTC. It yields the protein CASSPGVRGYTF.

V usage is TRBV18 and J usage is TRBJ1-5, with D unresolved. Germline-derived CDR1 and CDR2 are KGHSH and LQKENI. V dropped 0 bases and J dropped 2 bases, with 8 bases sitting between them. CDR3 size: 15 residues. In DNA form, the CDR3 reads TGTGCCAGCTCACCACCCAACGGTGGCAATCAGCCCCAGCATTTT. Translating gives CASSPPNGGNQPQHF.

CDR3 protein: CASSGSVQFF. The CDR3 bases are TGTGCCAGCAGTGGGAGCGTGCAGTTCTTC. The chain uses TRBV28 and TRBJ2-1, with D perhaps TRBD2 (5 bases). The CDR3 is 10 amino acids. CDR1 and CDR2 (germline): MDHEN, SYDVKM. Trimming pared 5 bases from V and 12 bases from J, leaving 8 bases between. Together with reference TRBV28 and TRBJ2-1, the CDR3 gives the full variable domain: DVKVTQSSRYLVKRTGEKVFLECVQDMDHENMFWYRQDPGLGLRLIYFSYDVKMKEKGDIPEGYSVSREKKERFSLILESASTNQTSMYLCASSGSVQFFGPGTRLTVL.

The chain has TRBV27 and TRBJ2-7; TRBD1 might be the D (6 bases). The CDR3 is 11 amino acids. Trimming removed 6 bases from V and 3 bases from J, with 6 bases in between. The germline CDR1 and CDR2 sequences are MNHEY and SMNVEV (reference sequence). The CDR3 protein is CASRGGYEQYF. CDR3 DNA sequence: TGTGCCAGCAGAGGGGGCTACGAGCAGTACTTC.

The chain links TRBV2 to TRBJ2-1; D uncertain. V lost 4 bases, J lost 4 bases, and 8 bases lay in between. Per the germline V gene, CDR1 is SNHLY and CDR2 is FYNNEI. The CDR3 covers 13 residues. CDR3 in DNA: TGTGCCAGCAGTGGGGCAGGATACAATGAGCAGTTCTTC. Its protein product is CASSGAGYNEQFF.

V is TRBV6-1 and J is TRBJ2-3, with 8 bases matching TRBD2. The germline gives CDR1 MNHNS, CDR2 SASEGT. This CDR3 comprises 15 residues. V lost 6 bases, J lost 10 bases, and 15 bases stayed unmatched. The CDR3 sequence: CASSLTGLAVFAQYF. CDR3 nucleotides: TGTGCCAGCAGCCTAACCGGACTAGCAGTCTTTGCGCAGTATTTT.

The V gene is TRBV4-2, the J gene TRBJ2-1; a possible D gene is TRBD2 (5 bases). The CDR3 consists of 16 residues. With 0 bases removed from V and 8 bases from J, the gap between germline ends came to 17 bases. Germline V lookup: CDR1 LGHNA, CDR2 YNFKEQ. This chain's CDR3 is CASSQEPGRGGDEQFF. The CDR3 region has the DNA TGTGCCAGCAGCCAAGAGCCAGGACGAGGAGGCGATGAGCAGTTCTTC.

This chain links TRBV5-6 with TRBJ2-7, with D maybe TRBD1 (5 bases). Germline V gene data show CDR1 as SGHDT and CDR2 as YYEEEE. The CDR3 totals 13 residues. The V end was cut by 0 bases, the J end by 4 bases, with 8 bases between. The CDR3 reads CASSLGQSYEQYF. In DNA form, the CDR3 reads TGTGCCAGCAGCTTGGGACAGTCTTACGAGCAGTACTTC. The full variable domain, its missing parts supplied by reference TRBV5-6 and TRBJ2-7, is DAGVTQSPTHLIKTRGQQVTLRCSPKSGHDTVSWYQQALGQGPQFIFQYYEEEERQRGNFPDRFSGHQFPNYSSELNVNALLLGDSALYLCASSLGQSYEQYFGPGTRLTVT.

The gene calls are TRBV6-1 and TRBJ1-1, with D possibly TRBD1 on 6 matching bases. V gave up 6 bases and J gave up 5 bases, with 10 bases separating them. CDR3 size: 12 residues. From germline, CDR1 is MNHNS and CDR2 SASEGT. The CDR3 sequence: CASRQGTTEAFF. The CDR3 bases are TGTGCCAGCAGACAGGGTACGACTGAAGCTTTCTTT.

A remark on this clone: Within the sample, other DNA sequences also encode this same CDR3. In nucleotides, the CDR3 is TGTGCCAGCAGTCGACAGGGGACCTATGGCTACACCTTC. The encoded protein is CASSRQGTYGYTF. This sequence joins TRBV6-5 and TRBJ1-2, with 8 bases fitting TRBD1. Germline V lookup: CDR1 MNHEY, CDR2 SVGAGI. CDR3 length: 13 amino acids. The trim removed 5 bases at V and 4 bases at J, leaving 3 bases unmatched.

The rearrangement joins TRBV6-5 to TRBJ2-7; the D gene is possibly TRBD1 (6 bases). The ends were cut back, 2 bases at V and 3 bases at J, with 14 bases in the middle. The germline V gene has CDR1 MNHEY and CDR2 SVGAGI. The CDR3 has 15 residues. The CDR3 loop is CASSYRGTPLYEQYF. CDR3 nucleotide sequence: TGTGCCAGCAGTTACAGGGGGACCCCCCTCTACGAGCAGTACTTC.

The chain joins TRBV6-5 to TRBJ1-1, with 10 bases that match TRBD1. The CDR3 contains 14 residues. Germline CDR1 and CDR2: MNHEY and SVGAGI. Trimming took 2 bases from V and 11 from J; bases not matched to a gene: 8. The CDR3 coding sequence is TGTGCCAGCAGTTACGGACAGGGGGTTGGGGGGGCTTTCTTT. Translated, it gives CASSYGQGVGGAFF.

The CDR3 DNA reads as TGTGCCAGCAGTTACGTCCAGGGGAAAGTCACTGAAGCTTTCTTT. Its translation is CASSYVQGKVTEAFF. The rearrangement joins TRBV6-5 to TRBJ1-1, with D tentatively TRBD1 (6 bases). This CDR3 is built from 15 residues. Germline V gene lookup returns CDR1 MNHEY and CDR2 SVGAGI. Trimming took 2 bases from V and 4 from J, leaving 14 bases between them.

This sequence joins TRBV28 and TRBJ2-7; a weak D match, TRBD2 (8 bases). Germline V gene sequence: CDR1 MDHEN, CDR2 SYDVKM. The CDR3 is 14 amino acids. The V gene lost 7 bases and the J gene lost 3 bases, with 16 bases spanning the gap. Here the CDR3 reads CASNGLAGGYEQYF. The CDR3 DNA reads TGTGCCAGCAATGGACTAGCAGGGGGCTACGAGCAGTACTTC.

V is TRBV18 and J is TRBJ1-6, with D perhaps TRBD1 (5 bases). Germline assignment: CDR1 KGHSH and CDR2 LQKENI. V shed 3 bases and J shed 6 bases, with 12 bases lying between them. The CDR3 contains 15 residues. CDR3 in DNA: TGTGCCAGCTCACCTGAAGGACAACTTAATTCACCCCTCCACTTT. Amino acid sequence: CASSPEGQLNSPLHF.

This clone showed up just a few times. The chain combines TRBV6-5 with TRBJ2-7, with 7 bases that match TRBD2. The CDR3 extends over 14 amino acids. The J segment lost 0 bases and the V segment lost 6 bases, leaving 5 bases of the junction unmatched. The germline CDR1 and CDR2 sequences are MNHEY and SVGAGI. CDR3 amino acids: CASSLAVSSYEQYF. DNA for the CDR3: TGTGCCAGCAGCCTAGCGGTAAGCTCCTACGAGCAGTACTTC.

This clone occurred a few times. This sequence joins TRBV5-1 and TRBJ1-4; D remains unclear. The germline V gene has CDR1 SGHRS and CDR2 YFSETQ. The V end was cut by 0 bases, the J end by 8 bases, with 14 bases between. The CDR3 totals 15 residues. CDR3 DNA: TGCGCCAGCAGCTTGGCCCCCAAGGGAGCCGAAAAACTGTTTTTT. It yields the protein CASSLAPKGAEKLFF.

The chain combines TRBV6-5 with TRBJ1-1; D gene unclear. Trimming pared 0 bases from V and 1 base from J, leaving 6 bases between. Germline loops: CDR1 MNHEY, CDR2 SVGAGI. The CDR3 runs 14 residues. Written as DNA, the CDR3 is TGTGCCAGCAGTTACTCCTACAGGAACACTGAAGCTTTCTTT. It is translated as CASSYSYRNTEAFF.

The chain recombines TRBV5-4 with TRBJ2-3, with 7 bases lining up with TRBD1. This CDR3 comprises 14 residues. J gave up 4 bases and V 0 bases, and 2 bases lay outside the gene matches. Germline CDR1 reads SGHNT; CDR2 reads YYREEE (reference sequence). The CDR3 region has the DNA TGTGCCAGCAGCTTGGTGGGACAGTCAGATACGCAGTATTTT. The encoded protein is CASSLVGQSDTQYF. The entire variable domain, with the rest obtained from reference TRBV5-4 and TRBJ2-3, is as follows: ETGVTQSPTHLIKTRGQQVTLRCSSQSGHNTVSWYQQALGQGPQFIFQYYREEENGRGNFPPRFSGLQFPNYSSELNVNALELDDSALYLCASSLVGQSDTQYFGPGTRLTVL.

V gene TRBV5-1 combines with J gene TRBJ2-3; D perhaps matches TRBD1 (6 bases). This CDR3 has 16 residues. Germline loops: CDR1 SGHRS, CDR2 YFSETQ. Trimming left V 4 bases short and J 2 bases short, with 17 bases between. In nucleotides, the CDR3 is TGCGCCAGCAGCCGAGGTCAGGGGAAATTCACAGATACGCAGTATTTT. Its protein product is CASSRGQGKFTDTQYF. The full variable domain, in which reference TRBV5-1 and TRBJ2-3 provide the parts outside the CDR3, is KAGVTQTPRYLIKTRGQQVTLSCSPISGHRSVSWYQQTPGQGLQFLFEYFSETQRNKGNFPGRFSGRQFSNSRSEMNVSTLELGDSALYLCASSRGQGKFTDTQYFGPGTRLTVL.

This chain links TRBV28 with TRBJ2-1; the D gene is possibly TRBD2 (5 bases). This CDR3 spans 14 amino acids. V was pared by 1 base and J by 6 bases, with 10 bases between. CDR1 and CDR2 (germline): MDHEN, SYDVKM. The CDR3 protein is CASSLFSGSNEQFF. Here the CDR3 DNA reads TGTGCCAGCAGTTTATTTTCGGGGTCCAATGAGCAGTTCTTC.

This chain links TRBV20-1 with TRBJ2-3; D is ambiguous. This CDR3 contains 11 residues. The V end lost 5 bases, the J end lost 6 bases, and 9 bases lay between the germline ends. The germline V gene encodes CDR1 DFQATT and CDR2 SNEGSKA (reference sequence). CDR3 sequence reads: CSARVIDTQYF. In DNA, the CDR3 is TGCAGTGCTCGCGTTATTGATACGCAGTATTTT.

The chain combines TRBV30 with TRBJ1-5; 7 nucleotides match TRBD1. V shed 2 bases, J shed 3 bases, and the junction held 10 bases outside the gene matches. CDR3 length: 16 amino acids. Germline V gives CDR1 GTSNPN, CDR2 SVGIG (reference sequence). CDR3 sequence (DNA): TGTGCCTGGAGTCCTCACCCGGGACAGATCAATCAGCCCCAGCATTTT. Protein: CAWSPHPGQINQPQHF.

The chain couples TRBV4-1 to TRBJ1-5; 8 bases are a match to TRBD1. The germline CDR1 and CDR2 sequences are MGHRA and YSYEKL. Trimming removed 6 bases from V and 7 bases from J; junction bases left unmatched: 8. The CDR3 contains 14 residues. CDR3 bases: TGCGCCAGCAGTCTCCAGGGGGCCCCCCAGCCCCAGCATTTT. As protein: CASSLQGAPQPQHF.

This chain joins TRBV11-3 and TRBJ2-7; TRBD1 matches at 7 bases. Germline values: CDR1 SGHNT, CDR2 YENEEA. J lost 0 bases, V lost 3 bases, and 2 bases had no gene match. The CDR3 has 14 amino acids. CDR3 nucleotides: TGTGCCAGCAGCTTGGGACAGAGCTCCTACGAGCAGTACTTC. It encodes CASSLGQSSYEQYF.

V usage is TRBV19 and J usage is TRBJ1-1; perhaps TRBD1 as D (5 bases). CDR1 is LNHDA and CDR2 is SQIVND in the germline V gene (reference sequence). Trimming cost V 5 bases and J 4 bases, with 11 bases left between them. This CDR3 region has 13 residues. The CDR3 is CASSFRGGTEAFF. The CDR3 DNA follows: TGTGCCAGTAGTTTCCGGGGGGGCACTGAAGCTTTCTTT.

The chain links TRBV19 to TRBJ1-4; TRBD1 might be the D (6 bases). The CDR3 consists of 14 residues. Trimming removed 3 bases from V and 4 bases from J, with 9 bases in between. CDR1 and CDR2 from the germline V gene are LNHDA and SQIVND (reference sequence). The CDR3 loop is CASSINRVNEKLFF. The CDR3 DNA follows: TGTGCCAGTAGTATCAACAGGGTTAATGAAAAACTGTTTTTT.

The chain uses TRBV12-2 and TRBJ2-1; TRBD2 is the table's D call and was not checked against the DNA. TRBV12-2 is labeled a pseudogene. This CDR3 region has 16 residues. The CDR3 region has the DNA TGTGCAAGTCGCGTGGGACTAGCGGGAGATTTTAATGAGCAGTTCTTC. Its protein is CASRVGLAGDFNEQFF.

This rearrangement joins TRBV4-2 to TRBJ2-2, with TRBD1 matching over 7 bases. The J segment lost 3 bases and the V segment lost 0 bases, leaving 1 base of the junction unmatched. The CDR3 loop spans 15 amino acids. Germline V gives CDR1 LGHNA, CDR2 YNFKEQ. In DNA form, the CDR3 reads TGTGCCAGCAGCCAAGATCAGGGGGACACCGGGGAGCTGTTTTTT. Translation: CASSQDQGDTGELFF.

This chain links TRBV7-9 with TRBJ1-4; a weak D match, TRBD1 (5 bases). The V end was cut by 1 base, the J end by 3 bases, with 9 bases between. The CDR3 is 15 amino acids. Per the germline V gene, CDR1 is SEHNR and CDR2 is FQNEAQ (reference sequence). The CDR3 DNA follows: TGTGCCAGCAGCTTAGGTAGCAGGGCTAATGAAAAACTGTTTTTT. Translated: CASSLGSRANEKLFF.

V and J are TRBV19 and TRBJ1-1; D ambiguous. The germline gives CDR1 LNHDA, CDR2 SQIVND (reference sequence). The V gene lost 10 bases and the J gene lost 3 bases, with 18 bases spanning the gap. The CDR3 length is 14 residues. The CDR3 is CATNWGGLDTEAFF. The CDR3 DNA is TGTGCCACCAACTGGGGAGGTCTGGACACTGAAGCTTTCTTT. The variable domain in full, with the rest retrieved from reference TRBV19 and TRBJ1-1, is DGGITQSPKYLFRKEGQNVTLSCEQNLNHDAMYWYRQDPGQGLRLIYYSQIVNDFQKGDIAEGYSVSREKKESFPLTVTSAQKNPTAFYLCATNWGGLDTEAFFGQGTRLTVV.

This clone was seen a single time. The rearrangement joins TRBV7-9 to TRBJ2-2; D perhaps matches TRBD1 (5 bases). V dropped 4 bases and J dropped 7 bases, with 10 bases sitting between them. This CDR3 contains 13 residues. Germline CDR1 reads SEHNR; CDR2 reads FQNEAQ (reference sequence). Written as DNA, the CDR3 is TGTGCCAGCAGCTACGACAGAGGCGGGGAGCTGTTTTTT. It codes for CASSYDRGGELFF.